This is a list of T cell receptor beta chains from one sample in a study of control samples from healthy donors and cancer patients. The protocol was immunoSEQ multiplex PCR, while the TCRdb copy is restricted to in-frame clones and leaves out a portion. The data contain 150,000 or so clones, over 85% of them seen just once; the ten biggest clones take up 4.5% to 6%. What was sequenced was blood. All receptors derive from a man between 18 and 35 years old in good health. CDR3s leave out the opening cysteine and the closing phenylalanine or tryptophan.

>TRBJ1-2|TRBV30
AWRLGQSNQRYT
>TRBJ2-1|TRBV30
AWKTGSGDYEQF
>TRBJ1-2|TRBV18
ASSPPDRDYGYT
>TRBJ2-3|TRBV19
ASTPGVSTDTQY
>TRBJ2-2|TRBV7-6
ASSLSGTGELF
>TRBJ2-7|TRBV7-9
ASSLEVSYEQY
>TRBJ1-1|TRBV6-5
ASSFPRDRGQGEAF
>TRBJ2-3|TRBV5-6
ASSLRTLWNTDTQY
>TRBJ2-2|TRBV30
APRELF
>TRBJ1-4|TRBV7-9
ANPGGADEKLF
>TRBJ1-5|TRBV25-1
ASSWADDQPQH
>TRBJ2-1|TRBV10-3
AIRLAQGLSYNEQF